The rows below give T cell receptor beta chains drawn from one sample of a study of T cell responses to AZD1222 COVID-19 vaccine. Sequencing used immunoSEQ multiplex PCR; TCRdb keeps in-frame clones, though not all of them. This table holds around 140,000 clones, about nine tenths found once. Sequenced here: peripheral blood, sampled 28 days after the second AZD1222 dose. The source is an adult who received the AZD1222 COVID-19 vaccine. CDR3s include the opening cysteine and the closing phenylalanine or tryptophan. D genes are given only for firm matches. The size of a clone is reported for some rows only, either as once, few or many, or as a class for expanded clones.

v_gene	d_gene	j_gene	len	abundance	CDR3nt	CDR3aa
TRBV2	TRBD2	TRBJ2-5	20	NA	TGTGCCAGCAAAAAGACAGGGGTGAACGTAGCGGGGGGACCTCAAGAGACCCAGTACTTC	CASKKTGVNVAGGPQETQYF
TRBV6-6	TRBD1	TRBJ1-6	15	NA	TGTGCCAGCAGTTCGTTGGGACAGGGGACTTCACCCCTCCACTTT	CASSSLGQGTSPLHF
TRBV27	TRBD1	TRBJ1-2	14	NA	TGTGCCAGCAGCCCTCAAATAGGGGGCAATGGCTACACCTTC	CASSPQIGGNGYTF
TRBV7-9	TRBD1	TRBJ1-2	13	NA	TGTGCCAGCAGTTTGGACAGGGTCTATGGCTACACCTTC	CASSLDRVYGYTF
TRBV4-1	NA	TRBJ1-2	15	NA	TGCGCCAGCAGCCGAGTTCGACAGGAGACCTATGGCTACACCTTC	CASSRVRQETYGYTF
TRBV29-1	TRBD1	TRBJ1-3	13	NA	TGCAGCGTTGGAGGGACAGCCGGAAACACCATATATTTT	CSVGGTAGNTIYF
TRBV15	TRBD1	TRBJ1-3	15	NA	TGTGCCACCAGCAGGGACAGGGCCTCTGGAAACACCATATATTTT	CATSRDRASGNTIYF
TRBV12-3/TRBV12-4	NA	TRBJ1-1	13	NA	TGTGCCAGCAGTCTAGGGTGGGGAACTGAAGCTTTCTTT	CASSLGWGTEAFF
TRBV12-3/TRBV12-4	NA	TRBJ1-6	13	NA	TGTGCCAGCAGTTTAATGGCCTATTCACCCCTCCACTTT	CASSLMAYSPLHF
TRBV24-1	TRBD2	TRBJ2-3	17	NA	TGTGCCACCAGTGATCCGGGACTAGCGGGAGTTAGAGATACGCAGTATTTT	CATSDPGLAGVRDTQYF
TRBV9	TRBD2	TRBJ2-3	15	NA	TGTGCCAGCAGCGTAGCTAGCGGGAGCACAGATACGCAGTATTTT	CASSVASGSTDTQYF
TRBV6-4	TRBD2	TRBJ2-1	16	NA	TGTGCCAGCAGTGACACGAGCGGGGGGGCCTCTGATGAGCAGTTCTTC	CASSDTSGGASDEQFF
TRBV4-1	NA	TRBJ1-1	13	NA	TGCGCCAGCAGCCAAGATTCCCGGGTGGAAGCTTTCTTT	CASSQDSRVEAFF
TRBV4-1	NA	TRBJ1-2	14	NA	TGCGCCAGCAGCAGGGCCGGAGGGCTCGATGGCTACACCTTC	CASSRAGGLDGYTF
TRBV28	NA	TRBJ1-4	14	NA	TGTGCCAGCAGCGTGCAGGGATTTAATGAAAAACTGTTTTTT	CASSVQGFNEKLFF
TRBV28	NA	TRBJ1-4	15	NA	TGTGCCAGCATAACCGCTGGGGGAAATAATGAAAAACTGTTTTTT	CASITAGGNNEKLFF
TRBV9	NA	TRBJ2-3	15	NA	TGTGCCAGCAGCGTACGATACAGGCCCACAGATACGCAGTATTTT	CASSVRYRPTDTQYF
TRBV18	TRBD2	TRBJ2-3	15	NA	TGTGCCAGCTCACCAGCTGGTGGGAGGGCAGATACGCAGTATTTT	CASSPAGGRADTQYF
TRBV6-6	NA	TRBJ1-1	14	once	TGTGCCAGCAGTTACTCTTCCGGTCCCAGGGGAGCTTTCTTT	CASSYSSGPRGAFF
TRBV7-2	NA	TRBJ1-1	15	NA	TGTGCCAGCACCCCCTGGGGAGACATGAACACTGAAGCTTTCTTT	CASTPWGDMNTEAFF
TRBV7-9	NA	TRBJ2-3	14	NA	TGTGCCAGCAGCTTATACCGGAACACAGATACGCAGTATTTT	CASSLYRNTDTQYF
TRBV6-2/TRBV6-3	TRBD1	TRBJ2-2	19	NA	TGTGCCAGCAGTTCCCATAACCAAAGACAGGGTCGGGCCACCGGGGAGCTGTTTTTT	CASSSHNQRQGRATGELFF
TRBV11-3	TRBD1	TRBJ1-3	16	NA	TGTGCCAGCAGCTGGGGTACAGGGGGCAGCGGAAACACCATATATTTT	CASSWGTGGSGNTIYF
TRBV5-1	NA	TRBJ2-7	15	NA	TGCGCCAGCAGCTTGGCCGGGACTCTCTCCTACGAGCAGTACTTC	CASSLAGTLSYEQYF
TRBV5-1	NA	TRBJ2-2	14	once	TGCGCCAGCAGCTTTGTTGGGGGAGCCGGGGAGCTGTTTTTT	CASSFVGGAGELFF
TRBV6-5	TRBD2	TRBJ2-1	14	NA	TGTGCCAGCAGGACTAGCGGGGCTAACAATGAGCAGTTCTTC	CASRTSGANNEQFF
TRBV4-3	NA	TRBJ1-1	13	NA	TGCGCCAGCAGCCAAGTCCGGGGCACTGAAGCTTTCTTT	CASSQVRGTEAFF